What follows is one T cell receptor (beta chain) and its context. Data came from immunoSEQ multiplex PCR; TCRdb stores just in-frame clones and leaves some out. The sample includes fewer than 60,000 clones, about four fifths of them seen just once. The data were obtained in a study of blood T cell repertoires in COVID-19. On the study more broadly: COVID-19 samples collected from the United States, Italy and Spain covered acute and convalescent phases.

This CDR3 has 15 amino acids. CDR1 and CDR2 (germline): SEHNR, FQNEAQ (reference sequence). The V end was cut by 4 bases, the J end by 5 bases, with 17 bases between. The sequencing sample was made of peripheral blood. The chain recombines TRBV7-9 with TRBJ1-1, with TRBD1 as a possible D gene (6 bases). The sequence was obtained from a human donor in a cohort sampled during active COVID-19. CDR3 nucleotide sequence: TGTGCCAGCAGCTCCGTCGTAACAGGGAGAACTGAAGCTTTCTTT. This sequence encodes CASSSVVTGRTEAFF.